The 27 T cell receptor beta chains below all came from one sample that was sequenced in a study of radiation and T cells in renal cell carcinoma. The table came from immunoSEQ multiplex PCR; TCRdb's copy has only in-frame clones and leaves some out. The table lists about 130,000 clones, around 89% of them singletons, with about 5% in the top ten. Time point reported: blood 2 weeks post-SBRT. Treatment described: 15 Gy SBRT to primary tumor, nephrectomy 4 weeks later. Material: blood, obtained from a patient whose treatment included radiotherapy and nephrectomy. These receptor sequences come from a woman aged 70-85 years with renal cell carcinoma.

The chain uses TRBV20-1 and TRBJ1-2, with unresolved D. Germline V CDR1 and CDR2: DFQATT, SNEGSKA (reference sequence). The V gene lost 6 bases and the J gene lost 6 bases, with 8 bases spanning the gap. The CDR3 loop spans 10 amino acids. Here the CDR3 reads CSAIGNGYTF. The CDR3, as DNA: TGCAGTGCAATAGGGAATGGCTACACCTTC.

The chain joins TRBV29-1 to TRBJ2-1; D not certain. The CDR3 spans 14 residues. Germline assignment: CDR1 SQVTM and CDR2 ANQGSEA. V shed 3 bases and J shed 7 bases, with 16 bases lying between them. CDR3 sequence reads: CSVDSAHLVNEQFF. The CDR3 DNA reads TGCAGCGTTGATTCCGCTCACCTAGTGAATGAGCAGTTCTTC.

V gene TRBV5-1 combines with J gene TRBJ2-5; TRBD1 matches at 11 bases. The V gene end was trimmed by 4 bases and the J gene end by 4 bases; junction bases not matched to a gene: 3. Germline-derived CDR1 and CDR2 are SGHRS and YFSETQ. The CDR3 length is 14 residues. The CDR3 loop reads CASSGTGGLETQYF. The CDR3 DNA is TGCGCCAGCAGCGGGACAGGGGGGCTAGAGACCCAGTACTTC.

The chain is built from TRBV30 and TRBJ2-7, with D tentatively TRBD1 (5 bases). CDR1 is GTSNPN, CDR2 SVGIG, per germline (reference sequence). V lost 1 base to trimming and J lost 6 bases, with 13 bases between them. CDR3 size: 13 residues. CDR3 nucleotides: TGTGCCTGGAGTGCCAGGGATTGGCGCGAGCAGTACTTC. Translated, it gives CAWSARDWREQYF.

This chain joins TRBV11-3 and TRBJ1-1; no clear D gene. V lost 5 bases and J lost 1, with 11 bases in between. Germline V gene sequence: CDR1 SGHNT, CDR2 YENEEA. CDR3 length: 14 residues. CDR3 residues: CASSPSPGNTEAFF. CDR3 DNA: TGTGCCAGCAGCCCGAGTCCAGGGAACACTGAAGCTTTCTTT.

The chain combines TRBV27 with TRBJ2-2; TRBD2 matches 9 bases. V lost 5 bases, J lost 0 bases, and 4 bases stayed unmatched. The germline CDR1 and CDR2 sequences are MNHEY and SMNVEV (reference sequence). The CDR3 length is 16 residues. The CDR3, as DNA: TGTGCCAGCAGTATGACTAGCGGAACGAACACCGGGGAGCTGTTTTTT. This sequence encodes CASSMTSGTNTGELFF.

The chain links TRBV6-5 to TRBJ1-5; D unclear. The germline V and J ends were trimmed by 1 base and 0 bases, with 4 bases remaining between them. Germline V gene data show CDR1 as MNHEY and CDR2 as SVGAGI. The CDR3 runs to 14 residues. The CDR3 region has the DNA TGTGCCAGCAGTTACTTATCTAGCAATCAGCCCCAGCATTTT. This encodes CASSYLSSNQPQHF.

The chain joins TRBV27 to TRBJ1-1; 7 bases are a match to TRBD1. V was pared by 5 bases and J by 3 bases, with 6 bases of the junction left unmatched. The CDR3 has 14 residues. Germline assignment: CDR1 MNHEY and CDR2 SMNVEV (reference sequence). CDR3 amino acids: CASSHSRGDTEAFF. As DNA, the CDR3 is TGTGCCAGCAGTCACTCCAGGGGGGACACTGAAGCTTTCTTT.

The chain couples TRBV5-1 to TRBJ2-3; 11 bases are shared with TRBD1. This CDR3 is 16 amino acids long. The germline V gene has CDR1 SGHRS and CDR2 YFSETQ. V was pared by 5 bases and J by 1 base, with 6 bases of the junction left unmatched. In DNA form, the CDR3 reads TGCGCCAGCAGGAGGACAGGGGGCGCGGGCACAGATACGCAGTATTTT. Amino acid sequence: CASRRTGGAGTDTQYF.

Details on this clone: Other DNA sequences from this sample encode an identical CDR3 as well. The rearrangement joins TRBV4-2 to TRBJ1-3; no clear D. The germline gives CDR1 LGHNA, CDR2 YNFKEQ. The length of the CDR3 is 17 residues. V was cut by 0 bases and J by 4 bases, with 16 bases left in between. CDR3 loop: CASSQEAGGPSGNTIYF. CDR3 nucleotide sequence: TGTGCCAGCAGCCAAGAGGCCGGCGGCCCCTCCGGAAACACCATATATTTT.

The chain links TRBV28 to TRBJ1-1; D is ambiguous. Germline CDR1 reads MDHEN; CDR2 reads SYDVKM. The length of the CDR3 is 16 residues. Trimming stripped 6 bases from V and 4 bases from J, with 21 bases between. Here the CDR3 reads CASRPPTKGGRTEAFF. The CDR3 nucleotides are TGTGCCAGCAGACCCCCTACGAAGGGTGGGCGCACTGAAGCTTTCTTT.

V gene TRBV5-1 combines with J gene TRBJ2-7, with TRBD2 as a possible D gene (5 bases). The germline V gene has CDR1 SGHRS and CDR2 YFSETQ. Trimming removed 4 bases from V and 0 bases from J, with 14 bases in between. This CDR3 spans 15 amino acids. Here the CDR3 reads CASSATTGSSYEQYF. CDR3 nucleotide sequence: TGCGCCAGCAGCGCGACTACGGGAAGCTCCTACGAGCAGTACTTC. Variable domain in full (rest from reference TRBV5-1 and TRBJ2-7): KAGVTQTPRYLIKTRGQQVTLSCSPISGHRSVSWYQQTPGQGLQFLFEYFSETQRNKGNFPGRFSGRQFSNSRSEMNVSTLELGDSALYLCASSATTGSSYEQYFGPGTRLTVT.

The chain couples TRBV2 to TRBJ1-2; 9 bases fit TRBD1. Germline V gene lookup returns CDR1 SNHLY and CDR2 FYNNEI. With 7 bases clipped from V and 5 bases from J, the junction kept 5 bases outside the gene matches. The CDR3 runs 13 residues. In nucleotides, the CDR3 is TGTGCCAGCATGGACAGGGGTCAGTATGGCTACACCTTC. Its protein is CASMDRGQYGYTF.

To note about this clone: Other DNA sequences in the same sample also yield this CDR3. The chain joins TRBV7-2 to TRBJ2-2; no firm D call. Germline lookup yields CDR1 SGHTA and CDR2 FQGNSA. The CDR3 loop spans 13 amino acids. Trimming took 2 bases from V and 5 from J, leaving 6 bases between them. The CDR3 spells CASSLKLTGELFF. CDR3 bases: TGTGCCAGCAGCTTAAAATTAACCGGGGAGCTGTTTTTT. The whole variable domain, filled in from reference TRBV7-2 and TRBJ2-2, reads GAGVSQSPSNKVTEKGKDVELRCDPISGHTALYWYRQSLGQGLEFLIYFQGNSAPDKSGLPSDRFSAERTGGSVSTLTIQRTQQEDSAVYLCASSLKLTGELFFGEGSRLTVL.

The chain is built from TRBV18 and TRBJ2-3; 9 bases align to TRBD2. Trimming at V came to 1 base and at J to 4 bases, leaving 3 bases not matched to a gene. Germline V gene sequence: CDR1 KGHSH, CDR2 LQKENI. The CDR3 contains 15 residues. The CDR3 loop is CASSPQGLAADTQYF. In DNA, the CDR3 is TGTGCCAGCTCACCACAGGGACTAGCCGCAGATACGCAGTATTTT.

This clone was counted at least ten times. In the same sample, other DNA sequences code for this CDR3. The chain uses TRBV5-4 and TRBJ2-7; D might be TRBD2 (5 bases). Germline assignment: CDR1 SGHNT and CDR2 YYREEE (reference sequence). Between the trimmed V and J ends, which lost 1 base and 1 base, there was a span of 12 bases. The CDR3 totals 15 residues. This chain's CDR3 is CASSLRTAPSYEQYF. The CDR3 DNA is TGTGCCAGCAGCTTGCGGACTGCCCCATCCTACGAGCAGTACTTC.

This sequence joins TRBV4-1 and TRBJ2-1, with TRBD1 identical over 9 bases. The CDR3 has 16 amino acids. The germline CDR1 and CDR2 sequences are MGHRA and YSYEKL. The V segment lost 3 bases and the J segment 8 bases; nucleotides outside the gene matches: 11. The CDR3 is CASSQIRDRVVHEQFF. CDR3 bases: TGCGCCAGCAGCCAGATCCGGGACAGGGTTGTCCATGAGCAGTTCTTC.

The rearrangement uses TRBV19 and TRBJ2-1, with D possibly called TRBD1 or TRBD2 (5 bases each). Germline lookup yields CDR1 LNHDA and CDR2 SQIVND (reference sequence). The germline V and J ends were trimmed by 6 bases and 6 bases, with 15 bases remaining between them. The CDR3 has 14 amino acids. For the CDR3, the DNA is TGTGCCAGTAGCCCCGGGACCCGACTCAATGAGCAGTTCTTC. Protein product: CASSPGTRLNEQFF.

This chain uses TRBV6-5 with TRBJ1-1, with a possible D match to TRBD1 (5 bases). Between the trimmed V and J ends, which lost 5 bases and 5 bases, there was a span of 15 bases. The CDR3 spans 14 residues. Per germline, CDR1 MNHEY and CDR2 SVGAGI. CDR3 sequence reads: CASSPGGGNTEAFF. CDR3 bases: TGTGCCAGCAGTCCCGGGGGAGGGAATACTGAAGCTTTCTTT.

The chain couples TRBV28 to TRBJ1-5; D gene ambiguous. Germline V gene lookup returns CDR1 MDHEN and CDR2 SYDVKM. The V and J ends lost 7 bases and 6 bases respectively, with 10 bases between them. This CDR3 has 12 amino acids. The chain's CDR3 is CASTTRRQPQHF. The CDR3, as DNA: TGTGCCAGCACCACCCGACGTCAGCCCCAGCATTTT.

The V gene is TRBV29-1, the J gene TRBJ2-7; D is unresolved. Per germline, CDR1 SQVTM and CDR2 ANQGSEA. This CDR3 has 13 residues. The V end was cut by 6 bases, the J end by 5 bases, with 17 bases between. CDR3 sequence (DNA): TGCAGCGTCCGTGGCCGGGCCAACGACGAGCAGTACTTC. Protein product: CSVRGRANDEQYF.

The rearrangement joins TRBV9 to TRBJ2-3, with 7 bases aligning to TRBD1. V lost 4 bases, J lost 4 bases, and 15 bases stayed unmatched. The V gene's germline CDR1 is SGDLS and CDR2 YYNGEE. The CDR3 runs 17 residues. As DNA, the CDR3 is TGTGCCAGCAGCTTCCAGACAGGGTACACAGAGTCAGATACGCAGTATTTT. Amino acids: CASSFQTGYTESDTQYF.

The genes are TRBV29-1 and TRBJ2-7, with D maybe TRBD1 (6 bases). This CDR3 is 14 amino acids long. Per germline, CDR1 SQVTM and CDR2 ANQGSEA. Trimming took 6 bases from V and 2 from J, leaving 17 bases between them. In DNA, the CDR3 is TGCAGCGTAGAACAGGGTTTCCCAACCTACGAGCAGTACTTC. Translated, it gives CSVEQGFPTYEQYF.

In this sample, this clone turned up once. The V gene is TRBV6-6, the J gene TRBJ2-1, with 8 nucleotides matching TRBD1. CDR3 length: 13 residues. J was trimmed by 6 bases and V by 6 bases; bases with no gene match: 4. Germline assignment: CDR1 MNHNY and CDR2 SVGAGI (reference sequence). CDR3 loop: CASSPGQVNEQFF. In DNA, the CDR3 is TGTGCCAGCAGCCCGGGACAGGTCAATGAGCAGTTCTTC.

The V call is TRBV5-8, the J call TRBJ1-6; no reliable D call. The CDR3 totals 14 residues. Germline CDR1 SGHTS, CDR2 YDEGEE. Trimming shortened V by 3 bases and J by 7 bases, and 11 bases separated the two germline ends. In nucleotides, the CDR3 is TGTGCCAGCAGCTCTTTGGATTTGAATTCACCCCTCCACTTT. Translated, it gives CASSSLDLNSPLHF.

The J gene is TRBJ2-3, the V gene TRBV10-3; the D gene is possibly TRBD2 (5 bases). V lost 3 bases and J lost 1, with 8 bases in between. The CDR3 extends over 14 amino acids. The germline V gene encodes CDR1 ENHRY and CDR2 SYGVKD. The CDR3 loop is CAISDVRGTDTQYF. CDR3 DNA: TGTGCCATCAGTGATGTGCGGGGCACAGATACGCAGTATTTT.

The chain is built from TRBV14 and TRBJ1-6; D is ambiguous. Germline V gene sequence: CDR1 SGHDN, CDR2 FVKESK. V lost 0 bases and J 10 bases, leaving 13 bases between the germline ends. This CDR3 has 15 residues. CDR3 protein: CASSQDAGVGSPLHF. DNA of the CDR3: TGTGCCAGCAGCCAAGATGCCGGGGTGGGGTCACCCCTCCACTTT.